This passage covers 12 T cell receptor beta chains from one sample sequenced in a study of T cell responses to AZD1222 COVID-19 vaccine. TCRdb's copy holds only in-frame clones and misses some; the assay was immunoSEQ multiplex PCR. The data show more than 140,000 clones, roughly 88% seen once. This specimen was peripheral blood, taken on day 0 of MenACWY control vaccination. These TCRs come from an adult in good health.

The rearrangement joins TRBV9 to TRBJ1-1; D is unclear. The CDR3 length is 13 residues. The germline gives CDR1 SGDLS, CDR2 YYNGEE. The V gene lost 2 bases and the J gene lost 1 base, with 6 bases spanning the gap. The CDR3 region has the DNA TGTGCCAGCAGCGTGCACAGGAACACTGAAGCTTTCTTT. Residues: CASSVHRNTEAFF.

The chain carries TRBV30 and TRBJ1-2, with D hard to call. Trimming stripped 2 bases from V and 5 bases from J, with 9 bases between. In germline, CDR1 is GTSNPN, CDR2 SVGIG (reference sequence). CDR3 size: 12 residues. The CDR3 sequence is CAWSLEGYGYTF. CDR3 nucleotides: TGTGCCTGGAGTCTGGAGGGTTATGGCTACACCTTC.

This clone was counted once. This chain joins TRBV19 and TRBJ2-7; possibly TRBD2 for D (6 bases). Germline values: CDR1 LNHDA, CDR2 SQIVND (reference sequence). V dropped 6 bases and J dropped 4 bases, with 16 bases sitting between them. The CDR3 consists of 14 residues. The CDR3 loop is CASSRWEDVYEQYF. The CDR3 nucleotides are TGTGCCAGTAGCAGGTGGGAGGACGTGTACGAGCAGTACTTC. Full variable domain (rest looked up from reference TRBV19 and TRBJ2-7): DGGITQSPKYLFRKEGQNVTLSCEQNLNHDAMYWYRQDPGQGLRLIYYSQIVNDFQKGDIAEGYSVSREKKESFPLTVTSAQKNPTAFYLCASSRWEDVYEQYFGPGTRLTVT.

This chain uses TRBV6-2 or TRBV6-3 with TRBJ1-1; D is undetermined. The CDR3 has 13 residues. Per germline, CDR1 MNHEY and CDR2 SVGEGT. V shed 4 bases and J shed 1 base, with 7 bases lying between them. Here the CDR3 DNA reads TGTGCCAGCAGTTGGGAGAGGAACACTGAAGCTTTCTTT. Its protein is CASSWERNTEAFF.

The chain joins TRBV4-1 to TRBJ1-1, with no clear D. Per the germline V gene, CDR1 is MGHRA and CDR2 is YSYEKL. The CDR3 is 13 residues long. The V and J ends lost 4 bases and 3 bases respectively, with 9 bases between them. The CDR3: CASSREWHTEAFF. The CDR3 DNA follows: TGCGCCAGCAGCCGGGAGTGGCACACTGAAGCTTTCTTT.

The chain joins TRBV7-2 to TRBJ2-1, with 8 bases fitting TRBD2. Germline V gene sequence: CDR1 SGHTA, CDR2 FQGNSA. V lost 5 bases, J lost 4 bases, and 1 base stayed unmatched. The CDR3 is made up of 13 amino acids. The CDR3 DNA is TGTGCCAGCAGCCCGGGGGGGTACAATGAGCAGTTCTTC. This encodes CASSPGGYNEQFF.

The CDR3 sequence is CASSFGNTEAFF. The CDR3 DNA follows: TGTGCCAGCAGTTTTGGTAACACTGAAGCTTTCTTT. The chain links TRBV12-3 or TRBV12-4 to TRBJ1-1; unclear D gene. V shed 3 bases and J shed 2 bases, with 4 bases lying between them. CDR3 length: 12 amino acids.

The CDR3 region is CAISDSSYNEQFF. CDR3 sequence (DNA): TGTGCCATCAGTGACTCGTCCTACAATGAGCAGTTCTTC. The chain uses TRBV10-3 and TRBJ2-1, with unresolved D. The CDR3 runs to 13 residues. V was shortened by 3 bases and J by 1 base, with 4 bases between the two germline ends. Germline V gene data show CDR1 as ENHRY and CDR2 as SYGVKD.

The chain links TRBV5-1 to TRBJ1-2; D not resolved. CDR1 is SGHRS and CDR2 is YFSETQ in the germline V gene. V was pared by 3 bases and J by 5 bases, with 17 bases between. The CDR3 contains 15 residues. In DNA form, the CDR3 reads TGCGCCAGCAGCTACGACACGACGGATTCTTATGGCTACACCTTC. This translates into CASSYDTTDSYGYTF.

This CDR3 is CASSPRDLEDIQYF. In nucleotides, the CDR3 is TGTGCCAGCAGCCCCAGGGACTTGGAAGACATTCAGTACTTC. The V and J genes are TRBV7-2 and TRBJ2-4; TRBD2 is a possible D gene (6 bases). The length of the CDR3 is 14 residues. Germline CDR1 is SGHTA and CDR2 is FQGNSA. Deletions cut 5 bases from V and 8 bases from J, with 16 bases between.

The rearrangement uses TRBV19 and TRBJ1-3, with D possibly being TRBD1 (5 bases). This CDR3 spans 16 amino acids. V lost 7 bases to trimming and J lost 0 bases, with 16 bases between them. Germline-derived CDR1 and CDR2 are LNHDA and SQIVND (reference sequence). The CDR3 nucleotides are TGTGCCAGTACTCCCCCTGGGGCCATCTCTGGAAACACCATATATTTT. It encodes CASTPPGAISGNTIYF.

This CDR3 reads CASSGGYEQYF. CDR3 DNA sequence: TGTGCCAGCAGTGGCGGTTACGAGCAGTACTTC. The chain carries TRBV25-1 and TRBJ2-7, with unresolved D. There are 11 residues in the CDR3. Germline V lookup: CDR1 MGHDK, CDR2 SYGVNS. V lost 4 bases to trimming and J lost 4 bases, with 5 bases between them.